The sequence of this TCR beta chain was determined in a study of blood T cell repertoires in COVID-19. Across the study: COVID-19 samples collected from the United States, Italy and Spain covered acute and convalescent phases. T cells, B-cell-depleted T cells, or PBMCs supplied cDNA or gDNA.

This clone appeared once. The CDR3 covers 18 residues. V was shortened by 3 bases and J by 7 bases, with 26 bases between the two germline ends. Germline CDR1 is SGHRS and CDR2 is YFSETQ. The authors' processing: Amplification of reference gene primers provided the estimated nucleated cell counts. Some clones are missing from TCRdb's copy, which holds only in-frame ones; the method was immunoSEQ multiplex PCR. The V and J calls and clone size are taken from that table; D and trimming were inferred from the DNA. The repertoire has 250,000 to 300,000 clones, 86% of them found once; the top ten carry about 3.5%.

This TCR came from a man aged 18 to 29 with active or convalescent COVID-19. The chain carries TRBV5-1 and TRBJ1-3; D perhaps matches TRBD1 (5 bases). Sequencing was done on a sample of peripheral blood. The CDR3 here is CASSSLTKRGLAANTIYF. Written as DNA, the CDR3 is TGCGCCAGCAGCTCCCTAACGAAACGGGGGTTGGCAGCGAACACCATATATTTT. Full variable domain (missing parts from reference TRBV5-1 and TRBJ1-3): KAGVTQTPRYLIKTRGQQVTLSCSPISGHRSVSWYQQTPGQGLQFLFEYFSETQRNKGNFPGRFSGRQFSNSRSEMNVSTLELGDSALYLCASSSLTKRGLAANTIYFGEGSWLTVV.